This T cell receptor (beta chain) was identified in a study of blood T cell repertoires in COVID-19. Sequenced by immunoSEQ multiplex PCR; TCRdb stores in-frame clones only, minus some. The table has more than 80,000 clones, around nine tenths seen once. CDR1 and CDR2 from the germline V gene are SGHNT and YENEEA. This CDR3 spans 11 amino acids. V was trimmed by 3 bases and J by 10 bases, leaving 9 bases between them. Only one count was recorded for this clone. The receptor was derived from a man between 35 and 55 years old with acute or convalescent COVID-19. The sequencing input was peripheral blood. The chain joins TRBV11-3 to TRBJ1-1; no firm D call. This CDR3 reads CASSFGPLAFF. CDR3 bases: TGTGCCAGCAGCTTCGGTCCTCTAGCTTTCTTT.